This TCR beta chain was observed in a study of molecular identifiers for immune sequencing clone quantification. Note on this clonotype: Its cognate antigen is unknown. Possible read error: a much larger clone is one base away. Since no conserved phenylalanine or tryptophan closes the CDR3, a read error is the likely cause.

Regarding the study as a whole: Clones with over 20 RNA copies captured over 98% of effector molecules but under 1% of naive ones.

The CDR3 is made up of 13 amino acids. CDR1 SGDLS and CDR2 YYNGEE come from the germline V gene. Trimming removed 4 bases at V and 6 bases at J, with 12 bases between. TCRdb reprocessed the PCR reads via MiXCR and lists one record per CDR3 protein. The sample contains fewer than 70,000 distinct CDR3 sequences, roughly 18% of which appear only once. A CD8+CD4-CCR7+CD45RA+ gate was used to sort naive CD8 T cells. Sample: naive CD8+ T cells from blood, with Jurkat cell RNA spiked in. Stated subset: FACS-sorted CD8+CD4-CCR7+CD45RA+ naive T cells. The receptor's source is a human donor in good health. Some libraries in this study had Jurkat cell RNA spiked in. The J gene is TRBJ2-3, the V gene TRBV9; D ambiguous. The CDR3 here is CASSLPPGDTQYS. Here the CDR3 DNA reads TGTGCCAGCAGCTTGCCCCCTGGGGATACGCAGTATTCT.